The entry below gives a single T cell receptor (beta chain) sequence along with its context. In germline, CDR1 is KGHSH, CDR2 LQKENI. V was clipped by 0 bases and J by 1 base, with 2 bases between them. The CDR3 has 13 amino acids. The data derive from a study of CD8+ T cells in alopecia areata. Extracted RNA was reverse transcribed into cDNA, the sequencing template. Generated by immunoSEQ multiplex PCR, the TCRdb table keeps only in-frame clones and is missing some. The sample holds around 82,000 clones, roughly 47% seen once. The material sequenced was NKG2D-high CD8+ T cells sorted from blood. This clonotype was sampled from a human donor with alopecia areata. The rearrangement uses TRBV18 and TRBJ2-3, with D hard to call. CDR3 protein: CASSPPRTDTQYF. Here the CDR3 DNA reads TGTGCCAGCTCACCACCACGCACAGATACGCAGTATTTT.